This TCR beta chain is from a study of regulatory T cells in long-lasting Graves disease (TCRdb year 2021). Background on the whole study: Patients with newly diagnosed Graves' disease had been on antithyroid drugs for under 3 months. A total of about 33 samples were covered by TCR sequencing, comprising some 13 persistent and 20 or so newly diagnosed Graves' disease patients. The study was registered as a clinical trial and conducted in China. This study used TCR sequencing and RNA sequencing of peripheral blood to compare persistent Graves' disease patients against newly diagnosed Graves' disease patients. What the research found in general, with its limitations: Patients with persistent disease shared more public clonotypes (around 2,500) than newly diagnosed patients did (nearly 1,000). Because the primary lesion, thyroid tissue, could not be accessed, the study looked at peripheral blood alone. Preferential use of TRBV28, TRBJ1-2 and TRBJ2-5 was observed in persistent disease, whereas TRBV20-1 and TRBJ2-1 were favored in newly diagnosed disease. Sequencing and analysis were restricted to the TCR beta chain. Compared with newly diagnosed patients, persistent Graves' disease patients had lower TCR Shannon entropy and fewer highly expanded clones, which suggests clonal expansion. As a limitation, the authors acknowledged that the small sample size may reduce accuracy.

Taken from cysteine to phenylalanine, the CDR3 has 14 residues. Only CDR3 DNA is held: 42 bases, read in frame from base 1. V was cut back by 10 bases and J by 0 bases, leaving a gap of 13 bases between them. The germline V gene encodes CDR1 SGHTS and CDR2 YDEGEE. The library came from multiplex PCR. Sequencing relied on an Illumina HiSeq 4000. CDR3 regions were amplified by Arm-PCR with iRepertoire HTBI primers to construct TCR beta libraries. Before sequencing, the PCR products underwent gel purification. Processing in the source paper ran as follows. A total of 62 TRBV and some 15 TRBJ segments were identified across samples and were used for gene usage analysis of CDR3 amino acid clonotypes. COPE and FqMerger were used to merge filtered high-quality paired reads into contigs. BLAST was used to align contigs to IMGT TRBV, TRBD and TRBJ reference genes, and CDR3 was defined according to IMGT. Clonotypes above 0.1% frequency were classified as highly expanded clones. Repertoire diversity was measured by Shannon entropy, and V-J evenness by the Gini coefficient. Public clonotypes were defined as clonotypes shared by more than one individual. TCRdb passed the public sequencing reads through fastp at Q25 and MiXCR, retaining productive beta sequences. Each entry is one CDR3 protein sequence, shown with its most common DNA and genes. Clone size and V and J calls follow TCRdb, not the original study. The sample table shows 250,000 to 300,000 distinct CDR3 sequences, and 15% to 20% are seen once. The ten most abundant clones make up about 14% of the sample.

In this sample, this clonotype turned up a few times. This receptor's antigen is unknown. Per-base qualities were not stored, and no clone one base away is much larger. The time point label on this specimen signifies: newly diagnosed GD, antithyroid drugs for less than 3 months. For both TCR sequencing and RNA sequencing, RNA was extracted from PBMCs using TRIzol. The diagnosis of Graves' disease followed American Thyroid Association guidelines. Recruitment of patients was carried out at an endocrinology department in Xi'an, China. From each patient, around 9 milliliters of peripheral blood was collected into an EDTA anticoagulant tube. PBMCs were isolated by Ficoll Paque Plus density gradient separation without further T cell sorting. An Agilent 2100 Bioanalyzer and agarose gel were used to check RNA quality, while a NanoDrop 2000 measured RNA concentration. The sample was also reused in another study, on T cells in Graves' hyperthyroidism and ophthalmopathy. Taken from the second paper: Graves' hyperthyroidism was defined as stable when no progression to ophthalmopathy occurred over 18 months of follow-up. Hyperthyroidism patients were newly diagnosed, had a disease duration of under 2 months, and were aged 18 to 65 years. Exclusion was applied to patients with uncontrolled infections, other autoimmune diseases, pregnancy or lactation. Clinical symptoms, serum thyroxine and TRAb, thyroid ultrasound, and orbital computed tomography formed the basis for the diagnoses. For the first round of RT-PCR on the TCR CDR3, the HTBI primer set was used together with the Qiagen OneStep RT-PCR kit. Most expanded thyroid clonotypes (frequency above 0.001) were also detected in blood, a finding suggesting that blood repertoires may reflect thyroid immune responses. Ophthalmopathy was separated from stable hyperthyroidism by a 13 V-J signature model, with just over 85% sensitivity and approximately 81% specificity obtained in cross-validation and 80%/75% obtained in testing. In validation, the model predicted progression to ophthalmopathy with over 65% sensitivity and roughly 75% specificity, a median of about 6 months before onset. To identify TCR V-J signatures that set the groups apart, the researchers used a discovery cohort of 100 patients, made up of around 42 with Graves' ophthalmopathy and some 60 with stable Graves' hyperthyroidism. Whether ophthalmopathy could be predicted prospectively was tested in an independent validation cohort made up of approximately 19 hyperthyroidism patients plus 17 patients who later progressed to ophthalmopathy. The 100 or so discovery patients were randomly divided into training and test sets at a 7:3 ratio. In roughly six Graves' hyperthyroidism patients, the study also compared T-cell repertoires from thyroid tissue with T-cell repertoires from blood. Following sampling, methimazole starting at 30 mg daily was given to hyperthyroidism patients, and high-dose intravenous methylprednisolone was given to ophthalmopathy patients. The libraries were constructed in a second round of multiplex PCR and then size-selected and purified. The libraries were sequenced on an Illumina HiSeq2000 using paired-end 100 bp reads. SOAPnuke was used to process the raw data, with reads discarded if the reads contained adapters or uncalled bases, had a mean Phred below 15, or lacked an exact constant-primer or identifier match. High-quality paired reads were merged with COPE v1.2.5, and unique nucleotide sequences were defined as clonotypes. MiTCR v1.1 was used to align the clonotypes against IMGT TRBV, TRBD and TRBJ reference segments. The analysis included only V-J combinations with a frequency above 0.0001, which together covered 99.2% of the repertoires. A TCS score was defined as the ratio of F50 (clonal expansion) to E x V (chaos), with BLOSUM62-based TCRdist applied between CDR3 peptides within each V-J. Welch's t-statistics and random forest reduced 500 to 650 V-J features to some 14, which were used in a naive Bayes classifier (R e1071). Sample size was not statistically predetermined, and investigators were not blinded to group allocation. TCR Vbeta CDR3 sequencing of 120 to 150 peripheral blood samples (about 45 ophthalmopathy, 75 hyperthyroidism and approximately 17 progressor patients) is reported in the paper.

The receptor comes from a woman between 25 and 40 years old with Graves disease. Donor details come from another sample of the same person, matched by shared clones. Here the sequenced sample was peripheral blood mononuclear cells (PBMCs), taken at new diagnosis, from a patient treated with antithyroid drugs. The sequence is built from TRBV5-8 and TRBJ1-4, with no D gene named confidently. This receptor carries the CDR3 CASKQRATNEKLFF. In nucleotide form, the sequence is TGTGCCTCCAAACAGCGTGCAACTAATGAAAAACTGTTTTTT.